This paragraph reports one TCR beta chain. MiXCR was run by TCRdb on the 5' RACE reads, yielding one entry per CDR3 protein. This sample yields 90,000 or so distinct CDR3 sequences, of which around 14% are seen a single time; 5.5% belongs to the top ten. This entry belongs to a study of early T cells in non-severe SARS-CoV-2 infection. Germline V gene sequence: CDR1 MDHEN, CDR2 SYDVKM. Trimming stripped 1 base from V and 6 bases from J, with 15 bases between. This CDR3 has 15 amino acids. The chain has TRBV28 and TRBJ1-1; D ambiguous. Sample: whole blood. The TCR was taken from an adult who was a healthcare worker with PCR-confirmed SARS-CoV-2 infection or an uninfected control (not recorded which). The CDR3 DNA reads as TGTGCCAGCAGTTTATACACGCCGCCCTACCCTGAAGCTTTCTTT. It translates to CASSLYTPPYPEAFF.